The 30 T cell receptor beta chains listed next were all sequenced from one sample in a study of graft-versus-host responses after intestinal transplantation. Profiling relied on immunoSEQ multiplex PCR, and the TCRdb table lists in-frame clones only, not all of them. The sample has under 90,000 clones; around 92% are singletons. Here the sequenced sample was PBMCs, taken 98 days after intestinal transplantation. These receptors all come from a human patient who received an intestinal transplant, so some T cells may come from the graft donor.

This clone occurred a few times. This chain links TRBV6-6 with TRBJ2-5; D tentatively reads TRBD1 or TRBD2 (5 bases each). The CDR3 has 16 amino acids. Germline CDR1 is MNHNY and CDR2 is SVGAGI (reference sequence). The V end lost 2 bases, the J end lost 3 bases, and 16 bases lay between the germline ends. CDR3 sequence: CASSYRVTGTEETQYF. Written as DNA, the CDR3 is TGTGCCAGCAGTTACCGTGTGACCGGGACGGAAGAGACCCAGTACTTC.

The chain uses TRBV7-9 and TRBJ2-3, with TRBD2 identical over 8 bases. Trimming removed 3 bases from V and 6 bases from J; junction bases left unmatched: 2. The CDR3 runs to 13 residues. CDR1 is SEHNR and CDR2 is FQNEAQ in the germline V gene (reference sequence). The CDR3 loop reads CASSFRGRDTQYF. As DNA, the CDR3 is TGTGCCAGCAGCTTTCGCGGGAGGGATACGCAGTATTTT.

Here the CDR3 reads CASSYKGGNQPQHF. CDR3 DNA sequence: TGTGCCAGCAGTTATAAAGGGGGCAATCAGCCCCAGCATTTT. The rearrangement joins TRBV6-6 to TRBJ1-5, with D maybe TRBD1 (5 bases). CDR3 length: 14 amino acids. The V end lost 3 bases, the J end lost 2 bases, and 8 bases lay between the germline ends. Germline assignment: CDR1 MNHNY and CDR2 SVGAGI (reference sequence).

The V and J genes are TRBV27 and TRBJ2-7; TRBD2 matches at 9 bases. V gave up 5 bases and J gave up 0 bases; unmatched junction bases: 11. Germline values: CDR1 MNHEY, CDR2 SMNVEV (reference sequence). The CDR3 totals 17 residues. The CDR3: CASSPRLLAGNSYEQYF. CDR3 coding DNA: TGTGCCAGCAGTCCCCGCCTACTAGCGGGTAACTCCTACGAGCAGTACTTC.

The chain combines TRBV6-6 with TRBJ1-6, with D possibly TRBD1 on 5 matching bases. V lost 2 bases and J lost 6, with 11 bases in between. CDR3 length equals 15 residues. Germline V gives CDR1 MNHNY, CDR2 SVGAGI (reference sequence). CDR3 sequence (DNA): TGTGCCAGCAGTTACAAAGCAGGGAGTAATTCACCCCTCCACTTT. Protein: CASSYKAGSNSPLHF.

This clone was seen just once. The V call is TRBV19, the J call TRBJ2-1; TRBD1 might be the D (5 bases). Germline values: CDR1 LNHDA, CDR2 SQIVND (reference sequence). The CDR3 covers 13 residues. V lost 5 bases, J lost 4 bases, and 9 bases lay in between. This chain's CDR3 is CASSGQLYNEQFF. The CDR3 DNA sequence: TGTGCCAGTAGTGGACAACTATACAATGAGCAGTTCTTC. The whole variable domain, remainder taken from reference TRBV19 and TRBJ2-1, is DGGITQSPKYLFRKEGQNVTLSCEQNLNHDAMYWYRQDPGQGLRLIYYSQIVNDFQKGDIAEGYSVSREKKESFPLTVTSAQKNPTAFYLCASSGQLYNEQFFGPGTRLTVL.

A few counts support this clone. This chain links TRBV7-2 with TRBJ2-3; perhaps TRBD2 as D (5 bases). This CDR3 has 14 amino acids. Germline V gene data show CDR1 as SGHTA and CDR2 as FQGNSA. The ends were cut back, 2 bases at V and 6 bases at J, with 12 bases in the middle. For the CDR3, the DNA is TGTGCCAGCAGCTTAAGGCTAGCCAGGGATACGCAGTATTTT. Translated: CASSLRLARDTQYF.

The chain couples TRBV11-2 to TRBJ2-3; no firm D call. Germline loops: CDR1 SGHAT, CDR2 FQNNGV. The CDR3 length is 13 residues. V lost 2 bases to trimming and J lost 3 bases, with 6 bases between them. CDR3 protein: CASSLKGTDTQYF. The DNA for the CDR3 is TGTGCCAGCAGCTTAAAGGGAACAGATACGCAGTATTTT.

This chain connects TRBV7-3 to TRBJ2-7; TRBD2 matches at 8 bases. The CDR3 runs to 14 residues. V lost 5 bases, J lost 1 base, and 4 bases stayed unmatched. Germline V gives CDR1 SGHTA, CDR2 FQGTGA. CDR3 sequence reads: CASSVTSESYEQYF. The DNA for the CDR3 is TGTGCCAGCAGCGTGACTAGCGAGTCCTACGAGCAGTACTTC.

The chain links TRBV5-4 to TRBJ1-3, with TRBD1 as a possible D gene (5 bases). Between the trimmed V and J ends, which lost 3 bases and 11 bases, there was a span of 18 bases. CDR3 size: 14 residues. Germline CDR1 SGHNT, CDR2 YYREEE (reference sequence). CDR3: CASSSGTAPHAIYF. As DNA, the CDR3 is TGTGCCAGCAGCTCCGGGACTGCCCCTCACGCCATATATTTT.

V and J are TRBV6-1 and TRBJ1-2, with 10 positions matching TRBD1. With V trimmed by 9 bases and J by 5 bases, 3 bases remained unmatched. The CDR3 sequence is 12 residues long. CDR1 MNHNS and CDR2 SASEGT come from the germline V gene. This CDR3 reads CASEDRGYGYTF. The CDR3 DNA reads TGTGCCAGTGAGGACAGGGGGTATGGCTACACCTTC.

The rearrangement uses TRBV5-1 and TRBJ2-3; D not resolved. The CDR3 is 14 amino acids. V was shortened by 2 bases and J by 3 bases, with 10 bases between the two germline ends. The germline CDR1 and CDR2 sequences are SGHRS and YFSETQ. In nucleotides, the CDR3 is TGCGCCAGCAGCTTTAGTCGGGCTACAGATACGCAGTATTTT. Amino acid sequence: CASSFSRATDTQYF.

The chain combines TRBV11-3 with TRBJ2-3; D may match TRBD1 or TRBD2 (5 bases each). Germline CDR1 SGHNT, CDR2 YENEEA. Trimming stripped 3 bases from V and 3 bases from J, with 7 bases between. The CDR3 is 13 residues long. CDR3 region: CASSLGETDTQYF. CDR3 coding DNA: TGTGCCAGCAGCTTGGGGGAAACAGATACGCAGTATTTT.

The J gene is TRBJ2-5, the V gene TRBV4-1, with D perhaps matching TRBD1 or TRBD2 (6 bases each). V was trimmed by 4 bases and J by 4 bases, leaving 13 bases between them. Germline V CDR1 and CDR2: MGHRA, YSYEKL. The CDR3 is 14 amino acids. The CDR3 is CASSPGGGGETQYF. Written as DNA, the CDR3 is TGCGCCAGCAGCCCCGGGGGCGGTGGAGAGACCCAGTACTTC.

The chain combines TRBV6-5 with TRBJ2-5; TRBD1 matches 8 bases. Germline V CDR1 and CDR2: MNHEY, SVGAGI. J lost 1 base, V lost 5 bases, and 6 bases had no gene match. The CDR3 is 15 residues long. The CDR3 loop reads CASSNSGGLQETQYF. The CDR3 DNA reads TGTGCCAGCAGTAATTCAGGGGGCCTCCAAGAGACCCAGTACTTC.

The chain carries TRBV21-1 and TRBJ1-1. TRBV21-1 counts as a pseudogene. The CDR3 contains 13 residues. The CDR3 DNA follows: TGTGCCAGCAACCCGGAGGTCATTTGTGAAGCTTTCTTT. It specifies CASNPEVICEAFF.

In this sample, this clone turned up once. V is TRBV18 and J is TRBJ2-6; D gene uncertain. V lost 4 bases, J lost 0 bases, and 10 bases lay in between. Germline V CDR1 and CDR2: KGHSH, LQKENI. The CDR3 runs 16 residues. The CDR3 loop reads CASSLQIASGANVLTF. In DNA form, the CDR3 reads TGTGCCAGCTCACTTCAGATCGCCTCTGGGGCCAACGTCCTGACTTTC.

This clone came up once. The J gene is TRBJ2-5, the V gene TRBV10-2, with D perhaps TRBD2 (5 bases). The CDR3 loop spans 15 amino acids. From germline, CDR1 is WSHSY and CDR2 SAAADI. V lost 4 bases, J lost 1 base, and 13 bases lay in between. The CDR3 DNA reads TGCGCCAGCAGTGTCGGCGGAGGAGTCCAAGAGACCCAGTACTTC. Residues: CASSVGGGVQETQYF.

The chain recombines TRBV9 with TRBJ2-7; the D call may be TRBD1 or TRBD2 (5 bases each). In germline, CDR1 is SGDLS, CDR2 YYNGEE. V was pared by 3 bases and J by 4 bases, with 11 bases between. The CDR3 has 13 amino acids. The CDR3 region has the DNA TGTGCCAGCAGCGCACCTGGGGGATACGAGCAGTACTTC. Its translation: CASSAPGGYEQYF.

V gene TRBV6-5 combines with J gene TRBJ1-2; TRBD1 aligns across 7 bases. This CDR3 has 15 amino acids. Per the germline V gene, CDR1 is MNHEY and CDR2 is SVGAGI. V dropped 7 bases and J dropped 2; count of bases not matched to a gene: 10. CDR3 sequence: CASTRAWDSNYGYTF. The CDR3 DNA reads TGTGCCAGCACCAGAGCTTGGGACAGCAACTATGGCTACACCTTC.

The chain links TRBV7-9 to TRBJ2-1; 7 bases fit TRBD2. With V trimmed by 2 bases and J by 8 bases, 12 bases remained unmatched. This CDR3 is 16 amino acids long. Germline lookup yields CDR1 SEHNR and CDR2 FQNEAQ (reference sequence). The CDR3 nucleotides are TGTGCCAGCAGCTTAAAATCCGGCGGGAGATCGGATGAGCAGTTCTTC. It is translated as CASSLKSGGRSDEQFF.

The chain has TRBV10-3 and TRBJ2-5; TRBD1 agrees at 10 bases. Germline CDR1 and CDR2: ENHRY and SYGVKD. This CDR3 is built from 14 residues. Trimming removed 6 bases from V and 4 bases from J; junction bases left unmatched: 5. The DNA of the CDR3 is TGTGCCATCAGCGGAAGGGACAGGGGAGAGACCCAGTACTTC. Translating gives CAISGRDRGETQYF.

DNA for the CDR3: TGTGCCAGTAGCATACCGCCAGGGAACGAGCAGTACTTC. It is translated as CASSIPPGNEQYF. The genes are TRBV19 and TRBJ2-7; D is perhaps TRBD1 (5 bases). CDR3 length: 13 residues. Per the germline V gene, CDR1 is LNHDA and CDR2 is SQIVND (reference sequence). V was trimmed by 6 bases and J by 5 bases, leaving 14 bases between them.

The chain combines TRBV5-4 with TRBJ1-5; D might be TRBD1 (5 bases). Germline lookup yields CDR1 SGHNT and CDR2 YYREEE (reference sequence). Trimming stripped 4 bases from V and 3 bases from J, with 11 bases between. This CDR3 has 14 residues. The CDR3 DNA reads TGTGCCAGCAGCCGTCAGGGTTACAATCAGCCCCAGCATTTT. This gives the protein CASSRQGYNQPQHF.

This chain connects TRBV18 to TRBJ2-5, with 8 bases lining up with TRBD2. The DNA end lines up better with TRBJ2-7; the J call may be wrong. Germline CDR1 and CDR2: KGHSH and LQKENI. The CDR3 totals 15 residues. The CDR3 spells CASSRSGRSPYEQYF. The CDR3 nucleotides are TGTGCCAGCTCAAGAAGCGGGAGATCCCCCTACGAGCAGTACTTC.

V gene TRBV7-9 combines with J gene TRBJ1-1; D uncertain. With 0 bases removed from V and 1 base from J, the gap between germline ends came to 12 bases. The germline V gene has CDR1 SEHNR and CDR2 FQNEAQ (reference sequence). The CDR3 is 16 amino acids. CDR3 coding DNA: TGTGCCAGCAGCTTAGCCTCGTGGAAGGAGAACACTGAAGCTTTCTTT. Translating it yields CASSLASWKENTEAFF.

V and J are TRBV5-6 and TRBJ1-1; a possible D gene is TRBD1 (5 bases). Germline CDR1 is SGHDT and CDR2 is YYEEEE. V gave up 2 bases and J gave up 4 bases, with 6 bases separating them. CDR3 length: 12 amino acids. CDR3 nucleotide sequence: TGTGCCAGCAGCTTTGGGGGCACTGAAGCTTTCTTT. The encoded protein is CASSFGGTEAFF.

The V and J genes are TRBV5-4 and TRBJ2-7; D tentatively fits TRBD1 or TRBD2 (5 bases each). Trimming pared 2 bases from V and 0 bases from J, leaving 9 bases between. Germline CDR1 reads SGHNT; CDR2 reads YYREEE (reference sequence). The CDR3 length is 14 residues. The CDR3 DNA reads as TGTGCCAGCAGCTTTGGGACGGCCTCCTACGAGCAGTACTTC. As protein: CASSFGTASYEQYF. The full variable domain, completed using reference TRBV5-4 and TRBJ2-7, is ETGVTQSPTHLIKTRGQQVTLRCSSQSGHNTVSWYQQALGQGPQFIFQYYREEENGRGNFPPRFSGLQFPNYSSELNVNALELDDSALYLCASSFGTASYEQYFGPGTRLTVT.

The gene calls are TRBV27 and TRBJ2-5, with 8 bases that match TRBD1. Germline lookup yields CDR1 MNHEY and CDR2 SMNVEV (reference sequence). The CDR3 spans 13 residues. V shed 6 bases and J 13 bases; nucleotides not matched to a gene: 13. In DNA, the CDR3 is TGTGCCAGCAGGCGGACAGGGTCACCCGACTGGTACTTC. This codes for CASRRTGSPDWYF.

The chain joins TRBV30 to TRBJ2-1, with unresolved D. Trimming pared 3 bases from V and 8 bases from J, leaving 5 bases between. Germline CDR1 is GTSNPN and CDR2 is SVGIG (reference sequence). CDR3 length: 10 residues. The CDR3, as DNA: TGTGCCTGGAGAGGGTATGAGCAGTTCTTC. Translating gives CAWRGYEQFF.